One sample yielded the 5 T cell receptor beta chains listed below, sequenced in a study of shared clonotypes between healthy human individuals. Assay used: immunoSEQ multiplex PCR; TCRdb lists only in-frame clones, some missing. Of around 2.3 million clones listed, 90% to 96% were seen once; the top ten hold approximately 0.13%. Sequencing used naive CD4+ T cells sorted from blood. The subset was: CD45RA+ positively selected. The receptors stem from a man aged 18 to 30 in good health.

About this clone itself: Other DNA sequences of this sample code for an identical CDR3. The rearrangement joins TRBV2 to TRBJ2-5, with 14 positions matching TRBD2. The V segment lost 3 bases and the J segment 4 bases; nucleotides outside the gene matches: 1. Germline V gives CDR1 SNHLY, CDR2 FYNNEI. CDR3 length: 15 residues. This CDR3 is CASSDGTSGGETQYF. The CDR3 coding sequence is TGTGCCAGCAGTGACGGGACTAGCGGGGGAGAGACCCAGTACTTC.

This chain uses TRBV6-4 with TRBJ2-1, with D perhaps matching TRBD1 (6 bases). CDR3 length equals 13 residues. Trimming removed 6 bases at V and 3 bases at J, with 9 bases between. Germline V CDR1 and CDR2: MRHNA, SNTAGT. CDR3: CASSRTVYNEQFF. Here the CDR3 DNA reads TGTGCCAGCAGCAGGACAGTCTACAATGAGCAGTTCTTC.

The rearrangement uses TRBV7-2 and TRBJ1-5, with unresolved D. Germline values: CDR1 SGHTA, CDR2 FQGNSA. V lost 11 bases and J 6 bases, leaving 17 bases between the germline ends. This CDR3 comprises 13 residues. The CDR3 here is CASSEKGSQPQHF. In nucleotides, the CDR3 is TGTGCCTCGTCCGAGAAGGGAAGTCAGCCCCAGCATTTT.

The chain carries TRBV6-5 and TRBJ2-7; D uncertain. With 4 bases removed from V and 5 bases from J, the gap between germline ends came to 18 bases. This CDR3 spans 15 amino acids. Germline V CDR1 and CDR2: MNHEY, SVGAGI. This CDR3 is CASSSPHQQSDEQYF. The CDR3 nucleotides read TGTGCCAGCAGTTCCCCCCATCAGCAAAGCGACGAGCAGTACTTC.

The genes are TRBV5-1 and TRBJ2-5, with D unclear. V was shortened by 3 bases and J by 2 bases, with 5 bases between the two germline ends. Germline CDR1 SGHRS, CDR2 YFSETQ. The CDR3 is made up of 12 amino acids. The CDR3 DNA follows: TGCGCCAGCAGCTACTCGCAAGAGACCCAGTACTTC. Translating gives CASSYSQETQYF.